One sample yielded the 5 T cell receptor beta chains listed below, sequenced in a study of cytomegalovirus exposure and HLA in healthy donors (dated by TCRdb to between 2016 and 2019). Library preparation was by the immunoSEQ multiplex PCR assay. For the multiplex PCR, a mixture combining 60 forward primers for TCR Vbeta segments and 13 reverse primers for TCR Jbeta segments was used. TCRdb took over this immuneACCESS table, retaining in-frame rearrangements with V and J assigned. Such tables are incomplete; in checked studies, under half of the missing clones stem from an unresolved V gene, and the remainder is unexplained. The table for this sample lists roughly 150,000 clones; approximately 80% of them were counted only once. In total, the top ten clones hold under 7.5% of the sample. Sequenced material: PBMCs. The receptors here all came from a woman between 45 and 65 years old in good health and CMV-seropositive.

This chain connects TRBV6-1 to TRBJ1-1; 7 nucleotides line up with TRBD1. Germline loops: CDR1 MNHNS, CDR2 SASEGT. The CDR3 totals 14 residues. V lost 6 bases to trimming and J lost 2 bases; unmatched junction nucleotides: 6. CDR3 DNA sequence: TGTGCCAGCAGCTCGACAGGGTTTAACACTGAAGCTTTCTTT. It is translated as CASSSTGFNTEAFF.

The chain combines TRBV5-6 with TRBJ1-3; 7 bases agree with TRBD1. The V gene end was trimmed by 5 bases and the J gene end by 2 bases; junction bases not matched to a gene: 7. Germline CDR1 and CDR2: SGHDT and YYEEEE. This CDR3 has 15 residues. Here the CDR3 DNA reads TGTGCCAGCAGGAGGAACAGGGGACCTGGAAACACCATATATTTT. Amino acids: CASRRNRGPGNTIYF.

The chain recombines TRBV7-9 with TRBJ2-7; unclear D gene. Germline CDR1 SEHNR, CDR2 FQNEAQ (reference sequence). The CDR3 runs to 12 residues. The ends were cut back, 1 base at V and 3 bases at J, with 4 bases in the middle. The DNA for the CDR3 is TGTGCCAGCAGCTTAGAGAGCTACGAGCAGTACTTC. It translates to CASSLESYEQYF.

This clone showed up just once. The J gene is TRBJ2-1, the V gene TRBV7-3; 8 bases align to TRBD2. Germline assignment: CDR1 SGHTA and CDR2 FQGTGA. The V segment lost 4 bases and the J segment 7 bases; nucleotides outside the gene matches: 3. The CDR3 has 13 amino acids. The CDR3 sequence is CASSSGTRNEQFF. CDR3 nucleotides: TGTGCCAGCAGCTCCGGGACTAGGAATGAGCAGTTCTTC. Full variable domain (outside the CDR3, taken from reference TRBV7-3 and TRBJ2-1): GAGVSQTPSNKVTEKGKYVELRCDPISGHTALYWYRQSLGQGPEFLIYFQGTGAADDSGLPNDRFFAVRPEGSVSTLKIQRTERGDSAVYLCASSSGTRNEQFFGPGTRLTVL.

This clone was seen a single time. This chain joins TRBV6-1 and TRBJ1-5; weak D call: TRBD1 (6 bases). The germline V and J ends were trimmed by 3 bases and 0 bases, with 24 bases remaining between them. Germline loops: CDR1 MNHNS, CDR2 SASEGT. The CDR3 loop spans 20 amino acids. CDR3 in amino acids: CASSETSGGRRAYSNQPQHF. CDR3 coding DNA: TGTGCCAGCAGTGAGACCTCGGGGGGGCGGCGTGCGTATAGCAATCAGCCCCAGCATTTT.